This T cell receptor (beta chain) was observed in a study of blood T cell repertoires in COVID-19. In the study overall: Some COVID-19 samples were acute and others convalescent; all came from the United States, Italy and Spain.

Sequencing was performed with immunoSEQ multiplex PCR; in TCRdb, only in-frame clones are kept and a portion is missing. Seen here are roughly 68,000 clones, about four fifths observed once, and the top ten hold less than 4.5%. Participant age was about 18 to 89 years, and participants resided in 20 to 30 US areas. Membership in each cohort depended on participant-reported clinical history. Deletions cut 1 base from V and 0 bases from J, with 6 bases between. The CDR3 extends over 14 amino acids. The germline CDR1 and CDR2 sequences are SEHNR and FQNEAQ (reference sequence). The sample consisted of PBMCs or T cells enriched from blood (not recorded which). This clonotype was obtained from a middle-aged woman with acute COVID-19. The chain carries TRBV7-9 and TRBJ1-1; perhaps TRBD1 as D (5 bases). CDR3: CASSLDRLNTEAFF. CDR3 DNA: TGTGCCAGCAGCTTAGACAGGTTGAACACTGAAGCTTTCTTT.